Below, 21 T cell receptor beta chains from the same sample are listed, as sequenced in a study of T cell responses to AZD1222 COVID-19 vaccine. Generated by immunoSEQ multiplex PCR, the TCRdb table keeps only in-frame clones and is missing some. The table has more than 140,000 clones, around 91% seen once; the top ten hold approximately 5.3%. The specimen was peripheral blood, collected on day 0 of AZD1222 vaccination. The source is an adult in good health.

The chain joins TRBV20-1 to TRBJ1-1; no reliable D call. In germline, CDR1 is DFQATT, CDR2 SNEGSKA (reference sequence). The length of the CDR3 is 13 residues. The germline V and J ends were trimmed by 3 bases and 0 bases, with 8 bases remaining between them. The CDR3 nucleotides read TGCAGTGCTAGTGCGGGTCTGAACACTGAAGCTTTCTTT. Translation: CSASAGLNTEAFF.

V gene TRBV7-2 combines with J gene TRBJ2-1, with a tentative D call TRBD1 (5 bases). The CDR3 is 14 amino acids. Germline lookup yields CDR1 SGHTA and CDR2 FQGNSA. V was pared by 3 bases and J by 4 bases, with 10 bases between. The DNA for the CDR3 is TGTGCCAGCAGCTTCCAGGGCCAGTACAATGAGCAGTTCTTC. This codes for CASSFQGQYNEQFF.

The V call is TRBV23-1, the J call TRBJ1-1; unclear D gene. TRBV23-1 is labeled an ORF, and its function is uncertain. Trimming pared 0 bases from V and 0 bases from J, leaving 8 bases between. This CDR3 comprises 15 residues. CDR3 nucleotide sequence: TGCGCCAGCAGTCAATCGGGATCCATGAACACTGAAGCTTTCTTT. It is translated as CASSQSGSMNTEAFF.

This chain joins TRBV6-5 and TRBJ1-6, with a tentative D call TRBD1 (6 bases). CDR3 length: 13 amino acids. V gave up 6 bases and J gave up 5 bases, with 8 bases separating them. Per germline, CDR1 MNHEY and CDR2 SVGAGI. The CDR3 DNA is TGTGCCAGCAGGCGGACAGATAATTCACCCCTCCACTTT. Encoded protein: CASRRTDNSPLHF.

This clone occurred once. This chain uses TRBV18 with TRBJ1-3; 7 positions agree with TRBD1. CDR3 length: 15 residues. Unmatched junction bases numbered 7, after V lost 5 bases and J lost 3 bases. Germline V CDR1 and CDR2: KGHSH, LQKENI. CDR3 DNA: TGTGCCAGCTCATTTGACAGGGACCTTGGAAACACCATATATTTT. It encodes CASSFDRDLGNTIYF.

J is TRBJ2-5 and V is TRBV3-1 (or the pseudogene TRBV3-2), with TRBD2 as a possible D gene (7 bases). Between the trimmed V and J ends, which lost 2 bases and 3 bases, there was a span of 19 bases. This CDR3 is 17 amino acids long. Per germline, CDR1 LGHDT and CDR2 YNNKEL (reference sequence). In nucleotides, the CDR3 is TGTGCCAGCAGCCAACCCAGGGGAGGGCGCGGAGAAGAGACCCAGTACTTC. It specifies CASSQPRGGRGEETQYF.

CDR3 in DNA: TGTGCCAGCAGCTTAGCGGGGGCATCGCGCGAGCAGTACTTC. It encodes CASSLAGASREQYF. This chain connects TRBV11-2 to TRBJ2-7; D is perhaps TRBD1 or TRBD2 (6 bases each). Trimming removed 1 base at V and 6 bases at J, with 13 bases between. There are 14 residues in the CDR3. Germline CDR1 is SGHAT and CDR2 is FQNNGV.

The chain couples TRBV18 to TRBJ2-7; D is undetermined. The CDR3 sequence is 13 residues long. Germline V lookup: CDR1 KGHSH, CDR2 LQKENI. V lost 6 bases, J lost 0 bases, and 9 bases lay in between. The CDR3 bases are TGTGCCAGCTCCGTATCTCCCTCCTACGAGCAGTACTTC. Amino acids: CASSVSPSYEQYF.

In DNA form, the CDR3 reads TGTGCCAGCAGCCAAAGGTTAGGAGAGACCCAGTACTTC. Amino acid sequence: CASSQRLGETQYF. The chain recombines TRBV14 with TRBJ2-5, with D uncertain. This CDR3 is 13 amino acids long. The V end lost 2 bases, the J end lost 4 bases, and 8 bases lay between the germline ends. CDR1 is SGHDN, CDR2 FVKESK, per germline.

The chain combines TRBV6-5 with TRBJ2-7; D is unclear. This CDR3 has 11 residues. The V end was cut by 7 bases, the J end by 3 bases, with 7 bases between. From germline, CDR1 is MNHEY and CDR2 SVGAGI. Written as DNA, the CDR3 is TGTGCCAGCATGTGGCACTACGAGCAGTACTTC. Protein product: CASMWHYEQYF.

This chain connects TRBV6-1 to TRBJ2-5, with D perhaps TRBD1 (5 bases). The CDR3 extends over 15 amino acids. The V gene's germline CDR1 is MNHNS and CDR2 SASEGT. Trimming pared 3 bases from V and 0 bases from J, leaving 11 bases between. CDR3: CASSDGAEYQETQYF. The CDR3 nucleotides are TGTGCCAGCAGTGATGGGGCAGAGTACCAAGAGACCCAGTACTTC.

This chain uses TRBV27 with TRBJ2-1, with 8 bases fitting TRBD2. Germline loops: CDR1 MNHEY, CDR2 SMNVEV (reference sequence). CDR3 length equals 14 residues. The ends lost 9 bases at V and 3 bases at J; junction bases unmatched: 7. The CDR3 loop is CASGQAGVYNEQFF. The DNA of the CDR3 is TGTGCCAGTGGACAAGCGGGAGTCTACAATGAGCAGTTCTTC.

This chain connects TRBV27 to TRBJ1-1, with 11 positions matching TRBD1. This CDR3 is 19 amino acids long. Losses at the gene ends were 3 bases for V and 0 bases for J; bases not matched to a gene: 12. The V gene's germline CDR1 is MNHEY and CDR2 SMNVEV (reference sequence). The CDR3: CASSLLRTGGGRMNTEAFF. The CDR3 coding sequence is TGTGCCAGCAGTTTGCTTAGGACAGGGGGCGGTCGAATGAACACTGAAGCTTTCTTT.

CDR3 loop: CASSRFAGGAYNEQFF. DNA for the CDR3: TGCGCCAGCAGCCGATTTGCGGGGGGGGCCTACAATGAGCAGTTCTTC. The V gene is TRBV4-3, the J gene TRBJ2-1, with 9 bases aligning to TRBD2. The ends lost 4 bases at V and 2 bases at J; junction bases unmatched: 6. CDR3 size: 16 residues. Germline CDR1 and CDR2: LGHNA and YSLEER.

The chain has TRBV5-6 and TRBJ2-5; D is undetermined. The CDR3 has 14 amino acids. V shed 4 bases and J shed 3 bases, with 13 bases lying between them. Germline V gives CDR1 SGHDT, CDR2 YYEEEE. CDR3: CASSLLTVEETQYF. The CDR3 DNA sequence: TGTGCCAGCAGCCTATTAACTGTGGAAGAGACCCAGTACTTC. Based on the CDR3 plus reference TRBV5-6 and TRBJ2-5, the full variable domain is DAGVTQSPTHLIKTRGQQVTLRCSPKSGHDTVSWYQQALGQGPQFIFQYYEEEERQRGNFPDRFSGHQFPNYSSELNVNALLLGDSALYLCASSLLTVEETQYFGPGTRLLVL.

This clone has just one count. The rearrangement joins TRBV19 to TRBJ2-1, with 9 bases that match TRBD2. This CDR3 contains 12 residues. V lost 10 bases to trimming and J lost 15 bases; unmatched junction nucleotides: 13. Germline V gene lookup returns CDR1 LNHDA and CDR2 SQIVND (reference sequence). The chain's CDR3 is CATSGTSSIPFF. The CDR3 DNA reads as TGTGCCACCTCCGGGACTAGCTCTATACCGTTCTTC.

Only a few counts were recorded for this clone. The V call is TRBV9, the J call TRBJ2-3; D gene uncertain. The CDR3 consists of 15 residues. CDR1 SGDLS and CDR2 YYNGEE come from the germline V gene. V lost 3 bases and J 3 bases, leaving 14 bases between the germline ends. CDR3 nucleotide sequence: TGTGCCAGCAGCGCTCACACCCCGGGTACAGATACGCAGTATTTT. Protein product: CASSAHTPGTDTQYF.

This chain uses TRBV2 with TRBJ1-4; D perhaps matches TRBD1 (6 bases). Germline CDR1 reads SNHLY; CDR2 reads FYNNEI. The CDR3 is 15 amino acids. V lost 9 bases, J lost 14 bases, and 28 bases lay in between. The CDR3: CASSASPGRGKWLFF. In DNA, the CDR3 is TGTGCCAGTAGCGCAAGTCCGGGGAGGGGGAAATGGCTGTTTTTT.

The chain recombines TRBV11-3 with TRBJ2-1; 9 nucleotides line up with TRBD2. Germline CDR1 and CDR2: SGHNT and YENEEA. Trimming at V came to 4 bases and at J to 0 bases, leaving 10 bases not matched to a gene. The CDR3 has 18 residues. The CDR3 loop is CASSSGRGAGGSYNEQFF. In DNA, the CDR3 is TGTGCCAGCAGCTCAGGACGGGGAGCGGGAGGCTCCTACAATGAGCAGTTCTTC.

The rearrangement joins TRBV6-2 or TRBV6-3 to TRBJ1-1; 8 bases align to TRBD1. The J segment lost 4 bases and the V segment lost 4 bases, leaving 5 bases of the junction unmatched. CDR3 size: 14 residues. Germline lookup yields CDR1 MNHEY and CDR2 SVGEGT. The CDR3 coding sequence is TGTGCCAGCAGTTCCACCGACAGGGGCACTGAAGCTTTCTTT. This gives the protein CASSSTDRGTEAFF.

This clone appeared a few times. The rearrangement uses TRBV27 and TRBJ2-7; D is unclear. The CDR3 has 14 amino acids. Trimming removed 4 bases at V and 0 bases at J, with 10 bases between. Germline CDR1 is MNHEY and CDR2 is SMNVEV (reference sequence). The chain's CDR3 is CASSSGLNSYEQYF. The CDR3, as DNA: TGTGCCAGCAGTTCCGGGCTTAACTCCTACGAGCAGTACTTC.